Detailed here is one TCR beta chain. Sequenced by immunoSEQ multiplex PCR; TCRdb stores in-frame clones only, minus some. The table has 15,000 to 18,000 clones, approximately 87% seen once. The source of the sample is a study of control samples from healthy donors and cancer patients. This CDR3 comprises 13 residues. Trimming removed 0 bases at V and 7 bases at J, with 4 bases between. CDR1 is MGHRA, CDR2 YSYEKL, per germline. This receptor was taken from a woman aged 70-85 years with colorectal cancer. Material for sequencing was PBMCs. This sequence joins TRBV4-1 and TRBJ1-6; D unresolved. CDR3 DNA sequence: TGCGCCAGCAGCCAAGAGTCGAATTCACCCCTCCACTTT. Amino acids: CASSQESNSPLHF.